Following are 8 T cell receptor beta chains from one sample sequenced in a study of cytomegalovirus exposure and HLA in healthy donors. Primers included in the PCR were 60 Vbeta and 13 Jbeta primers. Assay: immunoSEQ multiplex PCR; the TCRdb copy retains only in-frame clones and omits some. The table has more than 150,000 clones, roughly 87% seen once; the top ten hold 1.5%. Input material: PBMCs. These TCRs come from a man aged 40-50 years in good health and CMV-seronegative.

CDR3 region: CASSPAVDRVSSMNTEAFF. CDR3 nucleotide sequence: TGTGCCAGCAGCCCCGCAGTTGACAGAGTTAGCTCCATGAACACTGAAGCTTTCTTT. This chain uses TRBV21-1 with TRBJ1-1; the table calls TRBD1, which could not be checked here. TRBV21-1 is shown as a pseudogene. The CDR3 is 19 residues long.

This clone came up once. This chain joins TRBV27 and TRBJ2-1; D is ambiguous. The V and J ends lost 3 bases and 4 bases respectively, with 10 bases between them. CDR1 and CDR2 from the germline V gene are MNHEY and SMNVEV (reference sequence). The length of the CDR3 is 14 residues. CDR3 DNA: TGTGCCAGCAGTTTCGGTCCATCGTACAATGAGCAGTTCTTC. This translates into CASSFGPSYNEQFF.

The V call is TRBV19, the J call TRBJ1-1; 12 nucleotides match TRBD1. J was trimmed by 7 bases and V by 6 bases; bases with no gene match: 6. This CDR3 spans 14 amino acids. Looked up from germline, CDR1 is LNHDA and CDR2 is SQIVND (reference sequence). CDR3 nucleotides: TGTGCCAGTAGCCGGGACAGGGGGCGGTTTGAAGCTTTCTTT. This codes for CASSRDRGRFEAFF. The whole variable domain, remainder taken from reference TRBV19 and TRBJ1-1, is DGGITQSPKYLFRKEGQNVTLSCEQNLNHDAMYWYRQDPGQGLRLIYYSQIVNDFQKGDIAEGYSVSREKKESFPLTVTSAQKNPTAFYLCASSRDRGRFEAFFGQGTRLTVV.

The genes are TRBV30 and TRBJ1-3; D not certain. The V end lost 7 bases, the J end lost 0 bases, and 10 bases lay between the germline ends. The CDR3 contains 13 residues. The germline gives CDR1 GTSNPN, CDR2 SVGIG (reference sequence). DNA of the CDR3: TGTGCCTCCACCGATAGCTCTGGAAACACCATATATTTT. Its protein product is CASTDSSGNTIYF.

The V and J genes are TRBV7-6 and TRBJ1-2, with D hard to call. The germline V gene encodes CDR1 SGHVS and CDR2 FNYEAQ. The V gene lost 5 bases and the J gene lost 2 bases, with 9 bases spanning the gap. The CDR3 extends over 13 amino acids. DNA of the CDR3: TGTGCCAGCAGCCCGGTGCCAAACTATGGCTACACCTTC. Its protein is CASSPVPNYGYTF.

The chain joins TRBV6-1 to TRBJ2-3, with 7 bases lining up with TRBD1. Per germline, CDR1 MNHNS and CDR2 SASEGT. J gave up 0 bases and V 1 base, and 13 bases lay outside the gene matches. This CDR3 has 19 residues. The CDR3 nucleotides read TGTGCCAGCAGTGAAGGGGGCAACAGGGGCTGGGGAAGCACAGATACGCAGTATTTT. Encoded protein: CASSEGGNRGWGSTDTQYF.

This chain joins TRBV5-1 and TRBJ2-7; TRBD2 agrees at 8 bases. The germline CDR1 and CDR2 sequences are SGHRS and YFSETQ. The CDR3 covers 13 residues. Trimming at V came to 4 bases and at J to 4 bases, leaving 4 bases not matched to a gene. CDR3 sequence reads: CASSPGGAYEQYF. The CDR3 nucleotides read TGCGCCAGCAGCCCGGGGGGGGCGTACGAGCAGTACTTC.

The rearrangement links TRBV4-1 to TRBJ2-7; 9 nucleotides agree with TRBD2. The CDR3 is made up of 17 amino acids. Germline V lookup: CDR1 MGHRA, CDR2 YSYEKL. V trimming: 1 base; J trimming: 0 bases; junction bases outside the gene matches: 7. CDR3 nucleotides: TGCGCCAGCAGCCAAGTGGGCGGGGGGGCCTTCTCCTACGAGCAGTACTTC. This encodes CASSQVGGGAFSYEQYF.